Following are 28 T cell receptor beta chains from one sample sequenced in a study of blood T cells in healthy people across ages. Next came a second PCR, run for about 7 to 12 cycles, which used a sample-barcoded 5' primer along with a J-beta primer mix. TCRdb re-derived calls from the 5' RACE reads in MiXCR, one entry per CDR3 protein. Here the sample spans hundreds of thousands of distinct CDR3 sequences, around 45% being singletons. The sequenced sample was blood. These receptors all come from a woman in her sixties or seventies in good health.

This rearrangement joins TRBV29-1 to TRBJ1-5; 7 bases map to TRBD1. This CDR3 comprises 13 residues. The germline V gene encodes CDR1 SQVTM and CDR2 ANQGSEA. The J segment lost 0 bases and the V segment lost 7 bases, leaving 3 bases of the junction unmatched. The CDR3 is CSAQGDSNQPQHF. In DNA, the CDR3 is TGCAGCGCCCAGGGGGATAGCAATCAGCCCCAGCATTTT. Full variable domain (missing parts from reference TRBV29-1 and TRBJ1-5): SAVISQKPSRDICQRGTSLTIQCQVDSQVTMMFWYRQQPGQSLTLIATANQGSEATYESGFVIDKFPISRPNLTFSTLTVSNMSPEDSSIYLCSAQGDSNQPQHFGDGTRLSIL.

V and J are TRBV14 and TRBJ2-3; 10 bases are shared with TRBD2. This CDR3 region has 14 residues. Germline V gene data show CDR1 as SGHDN and CDR2 as FVKESK. The ends lost 11 bases at V and 2 bases at J; junction bases unmatched: 7. This CDR3 reads CASRTSGHTDTQYF. The CDR3, as DNA: TGTGCCTCCCGGACTAGCGGACACACAGATACGCAGTATTTT.

The chain couples TRBV4-2 to TRBJ1-1; D not resolved. This CDR3 has 16 amino acids. Trimming left V 0 bases short and J 1 base short, with 12 bases between. Germline CDR1 and CDR2: LGHNA and YNFKEQ. CDR3 region: CASSQESGGTNTEAFF. The CDR3 nucleotides are TGTGCCAGCAGCCAAGAGTCTGGCGGAACGAACACTGAAGCTTTCTTT.

J is TRBJ2-7 and V is TRBV27; TRBD2 aligns across 9 bases. The germline CDR1 and CDR2 sequences are MNHEY and SMNVEV (reference sequence). The CDR3 covers 15 residues. V was clipped by 2 bases and J by 2 bases; unmatched bases: 4. CDR3 bases: TGTGCCAGCAGTTTACAACTAGCGGGTACCTACGAGCAGTACTTC. Its protein product is CASSLQLAGTYEQYF.

The table lists this clonotype with a few counts. The chain couples TRBV10-3 to TRBJ2-1; 9 bases are shared with TRBD2. The ends lost 6 bases at V and 8 bases at J; junction bases unmatched: 5. Germline CDR1 is ENHRY and CDR2 is SYGVKD. This CDR3 has 13 residues. The CDR3 DNA sequence: TGTGCCATCAGGGTAGCGGGAGCGGATGAGCAGTTCTTC. Translation: CAIRVAGADEQFF.

J is TRBJ1-5 and V is TRBV15; tentative D call: TRBD1 (6 bases). CDR3 size: 15 residues. The V end lost 0 bases, the J end lost 5 bases, and 11 bases lay between the germline ends. The germline gives CDR1 LNHNV, CDR2 YYDKDF (reference sequence). In nucleotides, the CDR3 is TGTGCCACCAGCAGAGATACAGGGAGGGATCAGCCCCAGCATTTT. It translates to CATSRDTGRDQPQHF.

This clonotype was seen a few times. The junction differs from germline at one of its ends, possibly a read error. The chain links TRBV5-1 to TRBJ2-1, with TRBD1 matching over 9 bases. The CDR3 has 16 amino acids. Germline V gene lookup returns CDR1 SGHRS and CDR2 YFSETQ. This chain's CDR3 is CASSLSPGQGYNERFF. CDR3 DNA: TGCGCCAGCAGCCTATCGCCGGGACAGGGCTACAATGAGCGGTTCTTC.

The V call is TRBV27, the J call TRBJ2-4; TRBD2 matches at 9 bases. Germline V gene sequence: CDR1 MNHEY, CDR2 SMNVEV (reference sequence). The CDR3 runs 15 residues. V was pared by 0 bases and J by 6 bases, with 3 bases of the junction left unmatched. CDR3 sequence (DNA): TGTGCCAGCAGTTTATCGACGACTAGCGGAAACATTCAGTACTTC. Its translation: CASSLSTTSGNIQYF.

The V gene is TRBV7-2, the J gene TRBJ2-7, with no clear D. The J call could be wrong; TRBJ2-5 is a better fit for the DNA end. CDR3 length equals 13 residues. Per the germline V gene, CDR1 is SGHTA and CDR2 is FQGNSA. This CDR3 is CASSLYFRETQYF. The CDR3 DNA follows: TGTGCCAGCAGCTTATATTTCAGGGAGACCCAGTACTTC.

This clonotype was seen a few times. The rearrangement links TRBV20-1 to TRBJ1-5; 8 positions match TRBD1. Germline CDR1 DFQATT, CDR2 SNEGSKA (reference sequence). Trimming removed 6 bases from V and 5 bases from J; junction bases left unmatched: 12. The CDR3 is 15 residues long. The CDR3 protein is CSAKTGTGDHQPQHF. CDR3 DNA: TGCAGTGCAAAAACCGGGACAGGAGATCATCAGCCCCAGCATTTT.

In its sample, this clonotype was seen once. The chain combines TRBV2 with TRBJ1-6; D call uncertain. The ends were cut back, 5 bases at V and 8 bases at J, with 13 bases in the middle. The length of the CDR3 is 14 residues. CDR1 SNHLY and CDR2 FYNNEI come from the germline V gene. In DNA, the CDR3 is TGTGCCAGCAGTCCTCAGAATACTTATTCACCCCTCCACTTT. This sequence encodes CASSPQNTYSPLHF. The full variable domain, completed using reference TRBV2 and TRBJ1-6, is EPEVTQTPSHQVTQMGQEVILRCVPISNHLYFYWYRQILGQKVEFLVSFYNNEISEKSEIFDDQFSVERPDGSNFTLKIRSTKLEDSAMYFCASSPQNTYSPLHFGNGTRLTVT.

The genes are TRBV29-1 and TRBJ2-1; D unresolved. The V end lost 7 bases, the J end lost 0 bases, and 19 bases lay between the germline ends. Germline values: CDR1 SQVTM, CDR2 ANQGSEA. The CDR3 covers 16 residues. The CDR3: CSGVGFGARSYNEQFF. CDR3 nucleotide sequence: TGCAGCGGCGTGGGTTTTGGCGCCCGCTCCTACAATGAGCAGTTCTTC.

A single count supports this clonotype. V gene TRBV9 combines with J gene TRBJ2-2; tentatively, D is TRBD2 (6 bases). Deletions cut 4 bases from V and 7 bases from J, with 14 bases between. Germline V CDR1 and CDR2: SGDLS, YYNGEE. This CDR3 is built from 14 residues. CDR3 bases: TGTGCCAGCAGCTCCGTGCCAGCGGGCGGGGAGCTGTTTTTT. It is translated as CASSSVPAGGELFF.

V and J are TRBV5-1 and TRBJ1-1, with D possibly TRBD1 on 5 matching bases. V lost 7 bases, J lost 3 bases, and 10 bases lay in between. The CDR3 runs to 12 residues. The germline V gene has CDR1 SGHRS and CDR2 YFSETQ. The CDR3 bases are TGCGCCAGCCGAGACAGCCACACTGAAGCTTTCTTT. It specifies CASRDSHTEAFF. Full variable domain (missing parts from reference TRBV5-1 and TRBJ1-1): KAGVTQTPRYLIKTRGQQVTLSCSPISGHRSVSWYQQTPGQGLQFLFEYFSETQRNKGNFPGRFSGRQFSNSRSEMNVSTLELGDSALYLCASRDSHTEAFFGQGTRLTVV.

V and J are TRBV11-2 and TRBJ2-3; 13 bases map to TRBD2. The CDR3 length is 16 residues. V dropped 2 bases and J dropped 4; count of bases not matched to a gene: 3. Looked up from germline, CDR1 is SGHAT and CDR2 is FQNNGV. Here the CDR3 DNA reads TGTGCCAGCAGCTTATGGACTAGCGGGGGAGCAGATACGCAGTATTTT. Amino acids: CASSLWTSGGADTQYF.

This clonotype was seen more than once but under ten times. This chain joins TRBV20-1 and TRBJ2-5; 8 positions match TRBD2. V dropped 8 bases and J dropped 11; count of bases not matched to a gene: 16. The germline CDR1 and CDR2 sequences are DFQATT and SNEGSKA (reference sequence). The CDR3 sequence is 13 residues long. CDR3 in DNA: TGCAGTCTGTGGGGTAGCGGGACCCTGGAGCAGTACTTC. Translated, it gives CSLWGSGTLEQYF.

V gene TRBV27 combines with J gene TRBJ2-1, with D uncertain. This CDR3 has 19 amino acids. With 5 bases removed from V and 10 bases from J, the gap between germline ends came to 33 bases. CDR1 is MNHEY, CDR2 SMNVEV, per germline (reference sequence). The CDR3 DNA is TGTGCCAGCAGTCCCCTCCCCCGCGGTGGTGCCCTACGACCTTACGAGCAGTTCTTC. Amino acids: CASSPLPRGGALRPYEQFF.

The chain is built from TRBV12-3 or TRBV12-4 and TRBJ2-3; D is uncertain. This CDR3 has 13 residues. Trimming pared 3 bases from V and 4 bases from J, leaving 8 bases between. The CDR3 DNA sequence: TGTGCCAGCAGTTTCCATAGGGCAGATACGCAGTATTTT. It specifies CASSFHRADTQYF.

The chain uses TRBV18 and TRBJ2-1; D could derive from TRBD1 or TRBD2 (6 bases each). The germline gives CDR1 KGHSH, CDR2 LQKENI. V was cut by 3 bases and J by 14 bases, with 20 bases left in between. The CDR3 has 14 residues. Written as DNA, the CDR3 is TGTGCCAGCTCACCGACGGACAGTCTCGGAGGGAAGTTCTTC. As protein: CASSPTDSLGGKFF.

The chain combines TRBV4-3 with TRBJ2-5; unclear D gene. CDR1 is LGHNA, CDR2 YSLEER, per germline. V lost 4 bases, J lost 1 base, and 16 bases lay in between. CDR3 length equals 16 residues. In nucleotides, the CDR3 is TGCGCCAGCAGCCTTAAAGGCCTGAATTCCCAAGAGACCCAGTACTTC. Encoded protein: CASSLKGLNSQETQYF.

The V and J genes are TRBV7-9 and TRBJ1-1, with 7 bases that match TRBD1. The V segment lost 7 bases and the J segment 0 bases; nucleotides outside the gene matches: 11. There are 16 residues in the CDR3. The germline CDR1 and CDR2 sequences are SEHNR and FQNEAQ (reference sequence). Here the CDR3 reads CASTGGAGGMNTEAFF. As DNA, the CDR3 is TGTGCCAGCACCGGCGGGGCAGGGGGTATGAACACTGAAGCTTTCTTT. The full variable domain, with the rest looked up from reference TRBV7-9 and TRBJ1-1, is DTGVSQNPRHKITKRGQNVTFRCDPISEHNRLYWYRQTLGQGPEFLTYFQNEAQLEKSRLLSDRFSAERPKGSFSTLEIQRTEQGDSAMYLCASTGGAGGMNTEAFFGQGTRLTVV.

The CDR3 DNA sequence: TGCAGTGCTAGGCCCCGGGGGGGGAACAATGAGCAGTTCTTC. Its protein is CSARPRGGNNEQFF. The chain employs TRBV20-1 and TRBJ2-1; 8 bases match TRBD2. Germline values: CDR1 DFQATT, CDR2 SNEGSKA (reference sequence). The CDR3 runs to 14 residues. J was trimmed by 5 bases and V by 3 bases; bases with no gene match: 6.

This chain uses TRBV20-1 with TRBJ2-1, with 10 positions matching TRBD2. J was trimmed by 10 bases and V by 4 bases; bases with no gene match: 7. This CDR3 is 13 amino acids long. CDR1 and CDR2 from the germline V gene are DFQATT and SNEGSKA (reference sequence). CDR3 nucleotide sequence: TGCAGTGCTAAAAAACCGGGACTAGCGGAGCAGTTCTTC. The encoded protein is CSAKKPGLAEQFF.

This rearrangement joins TRBV4-2 to TRBJ2-1; no firm D call. Germline V gene sequence: CDR1 LGHNA, CDR2 YNFKEQ. The CDR3 totals 17 residues. Trimming cost V 0 bases and J 0 bases, with 12 bases left between them. The CDR3 reads CASSQDHARSSYNEQFF. The CDR3 nucleotides are TGTGCCAGCAGCCAAGATCACGCCCGAAGCTCCTACAATGAGCAGTTCTTC.

J is TRBJ2-7 and V is TRBV7-2; unclear D gene. Trimming shortened V by 5 bases and J by 2 bases, and 16 bases separated the two germline ends. The CDR3 loop spans 15 amino acids. Per the germline V gene, CDR1 is SGHTA and CDR2 is FQGNSA. CDR3 region: CASSPSWSTTYEQYF. The DNA for the CDR3 is TGTGCCAGCAGCCCAAGTTGGTCAACCACCTACGAGCAGTACTTC.

The chain carries TRBV4-2 and TRBJ2-3; the match to TRBD2 covers 7 bases. Germline assignment: CDR1 LGHNA and CDR2 YNFKEQ. The CDR3 contains 15 residues. J gave up 1 base and V 1 base, and 2 bases lay outside the gene matches. The DNA for the CDR3 is TGTGCCAGCAGCCAAGCCAGCGGGGGCACAGATACGCAGTATTTT. Amino acids: CASSQASGGTDTQYF.

This clonotype has a handful of counts. The V and J genes are TRBV10-3 and TRBJ2-3, with 11 bases lining up with TRBD1. The CDR3 consists of 16 residues. V lost 2 bases and J lost 5; bases outside the gene matches: 6. The germline gives CDR1 ENHRY, CDR2 SYGVKD. CDR3 residues: CAISEEGQGDKDTQYF. In DNA, the CDR3 is TGTGCCATCAGTGAGGAGGGACAGGGGGACAAAGATACGCAGTATTTT.

V is TRBV28 and J is TRBJ2-3; 8 positions match TRBD2. The germline V gene has CDR1 MDHEN and CDR2 SYDVKM. The V segment lost 0 bases and the J segment 1 base; nucleotides outside the gene matches: 9. This CDR3 comprises 18 residues. CDR3 region: CASSLWLAGVVGTDTQYF. The CDR3 region has the DNA TGTGCCAGCAGTTTATGGCTAGCGGGTGTCGTCGGCACAGATACGCAGTATTTT. Full variable domain (rest looked up from reference TRBV28 and TRBJ2-3): DVKVTQSSRYLVKRTGEKVFLECVQDMDHENMFWYRQDPGLGLRLIYFSYDVKMKEKGDIPEGYSVSREKKERFSLILESASTNQTSMYLCASSLWLAGVVGTDTQYFGPGTRLTVL.